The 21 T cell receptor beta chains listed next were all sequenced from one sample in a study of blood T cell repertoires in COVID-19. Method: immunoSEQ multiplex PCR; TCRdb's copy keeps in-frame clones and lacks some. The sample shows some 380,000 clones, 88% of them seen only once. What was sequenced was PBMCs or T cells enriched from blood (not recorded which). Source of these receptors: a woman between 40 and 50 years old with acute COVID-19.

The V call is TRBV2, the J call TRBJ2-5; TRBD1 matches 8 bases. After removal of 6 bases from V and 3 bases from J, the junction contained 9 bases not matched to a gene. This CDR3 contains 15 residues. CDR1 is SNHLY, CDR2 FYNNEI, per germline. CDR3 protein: CASRGIQGEKETQYF. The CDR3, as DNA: TGTGCCAGCAGGGGGATACAGGGGGAAAAAGAGACCCAGTACTTC.

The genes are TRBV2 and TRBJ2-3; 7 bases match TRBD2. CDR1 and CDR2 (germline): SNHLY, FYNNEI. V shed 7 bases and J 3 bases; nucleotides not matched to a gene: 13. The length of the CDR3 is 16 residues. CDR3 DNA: TGTGCCAGCACCAATGGGAGGGGCGAGAAAACAGATACGCAGTATTTT. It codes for CASTNGRGEKTDTQYF.

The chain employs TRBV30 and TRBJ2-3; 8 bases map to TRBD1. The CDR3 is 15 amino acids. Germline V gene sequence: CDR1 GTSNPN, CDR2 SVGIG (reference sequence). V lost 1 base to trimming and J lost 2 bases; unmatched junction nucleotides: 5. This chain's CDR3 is CAWSAGGRATDTQYF. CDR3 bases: TGTGCCTGGAGTGCAGGGGGCCGCGCCACAGATACGCAGTATTTT.

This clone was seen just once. The CDR3 coding sequence is TGTGCCAGCAGGCCAACAGGGGACCCGAGCTACACCTTC. As protein: CASRPTGDPSYTF. The V gene is TRBV2, the J gene TRBJ1-2, with TRBD1 identical over 7 bases. Germline-derived CDR1 and CDR2 are SNHLY and FYNNEI. CDR3 length equals 13 residues. V dropped 6 bases and J dropped 9; count of bases not matched to a gene: 10.

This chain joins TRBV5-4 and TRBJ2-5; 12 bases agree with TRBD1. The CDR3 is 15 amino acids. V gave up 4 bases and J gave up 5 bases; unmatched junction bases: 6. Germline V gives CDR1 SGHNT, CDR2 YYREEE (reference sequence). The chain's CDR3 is CASSPGQGAWETQYF. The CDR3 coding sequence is TGTGCCAGCAGCCCGGGACAGGGGGCTTGGGAGACCCAGTACTTC.

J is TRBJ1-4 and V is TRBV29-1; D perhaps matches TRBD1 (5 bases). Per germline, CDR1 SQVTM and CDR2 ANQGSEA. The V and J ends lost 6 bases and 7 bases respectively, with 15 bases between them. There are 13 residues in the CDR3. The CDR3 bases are TGCAGCGTCAGTGGGGGGGTCGGTGAAAAACTGTTTTTT. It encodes CSVSGGVGEKLFF. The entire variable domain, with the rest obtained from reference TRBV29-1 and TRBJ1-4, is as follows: SAVISQKPSRDICQRGTSLTIQCQVDSQVTMMFWYRQQPGQSLTLIATANQGSEATYESGFVIDKFPISRPNLTFSTLTVSNMSPEDSSIYLCSVSGGVGEKLFFGSGTQLSVL.

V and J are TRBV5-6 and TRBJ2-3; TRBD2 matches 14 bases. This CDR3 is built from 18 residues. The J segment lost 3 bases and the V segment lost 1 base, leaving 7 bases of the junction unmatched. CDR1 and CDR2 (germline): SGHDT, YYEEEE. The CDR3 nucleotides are TGTGCCAGCAGCTTGAGACTAGCGGGGGGGTTTTGGACAGATACGCAGTATTTT. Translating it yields CASSLRLAGGFWTDTQYF.

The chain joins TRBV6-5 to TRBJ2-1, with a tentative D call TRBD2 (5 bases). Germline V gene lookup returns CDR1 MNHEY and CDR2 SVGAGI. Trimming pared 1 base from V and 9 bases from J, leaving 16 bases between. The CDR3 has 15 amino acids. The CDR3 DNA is TGTGCCAGCAGTTACTTAACCACTTCAGGAGGTGAGCAGTTCTTC. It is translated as CASSYLTTSGGEQFF.

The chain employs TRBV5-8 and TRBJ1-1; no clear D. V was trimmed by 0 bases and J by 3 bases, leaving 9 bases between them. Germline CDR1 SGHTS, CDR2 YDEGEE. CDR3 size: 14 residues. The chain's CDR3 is CASSLGHQDTEAFF. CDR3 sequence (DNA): TGTGCCAGCAGCTTGGGCCACCAGGACACTGAAGCTTTCTTT.

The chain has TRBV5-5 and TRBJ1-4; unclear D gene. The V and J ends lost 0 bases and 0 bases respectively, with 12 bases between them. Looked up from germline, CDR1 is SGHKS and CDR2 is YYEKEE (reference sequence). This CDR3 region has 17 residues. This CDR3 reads CASSLGRTLATNEKLFF. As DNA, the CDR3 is TGTGCCAGCAGCTTGGGGCGGACTCTAGCAACTAATGAAAAACTGTTTTTT. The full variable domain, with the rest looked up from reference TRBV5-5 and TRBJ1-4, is DAGVTQSPTHLIKTRGQQVTLRCSPISGHKSVSWYQQVLGQGPQFIFQYYEKEERGRGNFPDRFSARQFPNYSSELNVNALLLGDSALYLCASSLGRTLATNEKLFFGSGTQLSVL.

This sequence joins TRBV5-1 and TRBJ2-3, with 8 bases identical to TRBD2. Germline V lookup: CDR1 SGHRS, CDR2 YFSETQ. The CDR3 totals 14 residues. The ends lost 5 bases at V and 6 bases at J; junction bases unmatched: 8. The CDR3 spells CASRAMAGGDTQYF. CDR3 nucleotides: TGCGCCAGCAGGGCTATGGCGGGGGGCGATACGCAGTATTTT. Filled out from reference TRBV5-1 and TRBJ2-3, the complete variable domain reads KAGVTQTPRYLIKTRGQQVTLSCSPISGHRSVSWYQQTPGQGLQFLFEYFSETQRNKGNFPGRFSGRQFSNSRSEMNVSTLELGDSALYLCASRAMAGGDTQYFGPGTRLTVL.

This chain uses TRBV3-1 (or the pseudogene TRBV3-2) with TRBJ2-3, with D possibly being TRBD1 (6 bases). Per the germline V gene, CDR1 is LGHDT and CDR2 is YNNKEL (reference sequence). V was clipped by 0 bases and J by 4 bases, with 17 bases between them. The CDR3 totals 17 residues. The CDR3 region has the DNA TGTGCCAGCAGCCAAGATCGGTCAGGGGTTATCGCAGATACGCAGTATTTT. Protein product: CASSQDRSGVIADTQYF.

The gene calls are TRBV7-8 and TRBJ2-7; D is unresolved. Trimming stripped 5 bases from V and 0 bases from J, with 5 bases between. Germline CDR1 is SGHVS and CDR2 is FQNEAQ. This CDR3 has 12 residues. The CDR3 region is CASSLSSYEQYF. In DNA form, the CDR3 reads TGTGCCAGCAGCCTCAGCTCCTACGAGCAGTACTTC.

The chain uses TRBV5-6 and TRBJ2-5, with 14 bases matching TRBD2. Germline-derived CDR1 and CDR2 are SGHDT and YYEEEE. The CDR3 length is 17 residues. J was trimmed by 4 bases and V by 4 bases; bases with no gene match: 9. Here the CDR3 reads CASSLQTSGGAAETQYF. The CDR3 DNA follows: TGTGCCAGCAGCCTCCAGACTAGCGGGGGGGCGGCAGAGACCCAGTACTTC.

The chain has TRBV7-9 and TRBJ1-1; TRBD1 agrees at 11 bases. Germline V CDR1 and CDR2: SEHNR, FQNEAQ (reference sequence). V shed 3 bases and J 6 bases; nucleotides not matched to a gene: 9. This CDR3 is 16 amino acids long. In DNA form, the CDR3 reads TGTGCCAGCAGCTTTCGACCACCGGGACAGGGGGCTGAAGCTTTCTTT. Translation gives CASSFRPPGQGAEAFF.

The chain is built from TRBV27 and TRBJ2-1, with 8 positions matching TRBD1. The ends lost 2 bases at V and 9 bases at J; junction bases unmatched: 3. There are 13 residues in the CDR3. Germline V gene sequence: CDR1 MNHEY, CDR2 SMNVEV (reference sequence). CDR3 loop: CASSLTDRGEQFF. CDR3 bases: TGTGCCAGCAGTTTAACTGACAGGGGTGAGCAGTTCTTC.

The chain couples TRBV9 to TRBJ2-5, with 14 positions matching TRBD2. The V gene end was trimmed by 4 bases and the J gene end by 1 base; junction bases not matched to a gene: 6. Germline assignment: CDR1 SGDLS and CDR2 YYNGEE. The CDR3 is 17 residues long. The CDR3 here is CASSPGLAGGLQETQYF. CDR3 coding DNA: TGTGCCAGCAGCCCTGGACTAGCGGGGGGCCTCCAAGAGACCCAGTACTTC.

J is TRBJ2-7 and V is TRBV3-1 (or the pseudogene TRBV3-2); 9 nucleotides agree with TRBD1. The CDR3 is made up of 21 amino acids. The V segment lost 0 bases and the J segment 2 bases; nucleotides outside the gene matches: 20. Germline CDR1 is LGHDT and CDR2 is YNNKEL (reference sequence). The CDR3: CASSQDRRGNRGPHYTYEQYF. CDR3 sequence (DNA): TGTGCCAGCAGCCAAGATCGCAGGGGGAACAGGGGGCCTCATTATACCTACGAGCAGTACTTC.

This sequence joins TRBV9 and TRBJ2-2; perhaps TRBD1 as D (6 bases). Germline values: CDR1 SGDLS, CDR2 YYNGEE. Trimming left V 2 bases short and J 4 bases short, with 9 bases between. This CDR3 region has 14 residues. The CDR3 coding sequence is TGTGCCAGCAGCGTCACAGGGAGCACCGGGGAGCTGTTTTTT. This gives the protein CASSVTGSTGELFF.

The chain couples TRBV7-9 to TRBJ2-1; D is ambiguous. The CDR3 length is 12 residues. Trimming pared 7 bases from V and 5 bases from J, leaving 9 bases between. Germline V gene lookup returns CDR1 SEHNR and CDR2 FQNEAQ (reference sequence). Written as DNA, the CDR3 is TGTGCCAGCATCGGTGAGGACAATGAGCAGTTCTTC. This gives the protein CASIGEDNEQFF.

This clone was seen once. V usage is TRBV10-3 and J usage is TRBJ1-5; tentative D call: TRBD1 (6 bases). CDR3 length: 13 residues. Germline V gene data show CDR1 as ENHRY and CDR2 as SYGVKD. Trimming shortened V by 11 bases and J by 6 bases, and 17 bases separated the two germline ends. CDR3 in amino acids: CAAQSGVGQPQHF. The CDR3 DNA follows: TGTGCCGCACAGTCAGGGGTTGGTCAGCCCCAGCATTTT.